Shown below are 4 T cell receptor beta chains from a single sample sequenced in a study of shared clonotypes between healthy human individuals. Some clones are missing from TCRdb's copy, which holds only in-frame ones; the method was immunoSEQ multiplex PCR. The table has about 1.5 million clones, roughly 96% seen once; the top ten hold about 1%. Sequencing was performed on naive CD4+ T cells sorted from blood. Subset reported: CD45RA+ positively selected. Receptor source: a man aged 25-45 years in good health.

V gene TRBV28 combines with J gene TRBJ2-3; 8 positions match TRBD1. This CDR3 has 15 amino acids. Germline V gene lookup returns CDR1 MDHEN and CDR2 SYDVKM. V gave up 4 bases and J gave up 2 bases; unmatched junction bases: 5. The CDR3 loop reads CASSWDRRDTDTQYF. The CDR3 coding sequence is TGTGCCAGCAGTTGGGACAGGAGGGACACAGATACGCAGTATTTT.

The CDR3 loop reads CATSRDRGTSGNTQYF. The CDR3 DNA reads as TGTGCCACCAGCAGAGATCGAGGGACTAGCGGAAATACGCAGTATTTT. The rearrangement links TRBV15 to TRBJ2-3, with 11 bases identical to TRBD2. Germline CDR1 reads LNHNV; CDR2 reads YYDKDF (reference sequence). This CDR3 spans 16 amino acids. Trimming cost V 0 bases and J 7 bases; bases outside gene matches: 6.

This clone was counted a single time. The chain carries TRBV4-1 and TRBJ2-5; 8 positions match TRBD2. This CDR3 is built from 15 residues. V trimming: 2 bases; J trimming: 4 bases; junction bases outside the gene matches: 6. Per the germline V gene, CDR1 is MGHRA and CDR2 is YSYEKL. CDR3 amino acids: CASSQSGSIGETQYF. In DNA form, the CDR3 reads TGCGCCAGCAGCCAAAGCGGGAGCATTGGAGAGACCCAGTACTTC.

The chain combines TRBV6-6 with TRBJ1-5, with D possibly TRBD1 on 5 matching bases. Germline V lookup: CDR1 MNHNY, CDR2 SVGAGI (reference sequence). V lost 8 bases and J 7 bases, leaving 18 bases between the germline ends. The CDR3 runs 14 residues. CDR3 amino acids: CASGNGGGDQPQHF. CDR3 coding DNA: TGTGCCAGCGGGAACGGTGGGGGTGACCAGCCCCAGCATTTT.